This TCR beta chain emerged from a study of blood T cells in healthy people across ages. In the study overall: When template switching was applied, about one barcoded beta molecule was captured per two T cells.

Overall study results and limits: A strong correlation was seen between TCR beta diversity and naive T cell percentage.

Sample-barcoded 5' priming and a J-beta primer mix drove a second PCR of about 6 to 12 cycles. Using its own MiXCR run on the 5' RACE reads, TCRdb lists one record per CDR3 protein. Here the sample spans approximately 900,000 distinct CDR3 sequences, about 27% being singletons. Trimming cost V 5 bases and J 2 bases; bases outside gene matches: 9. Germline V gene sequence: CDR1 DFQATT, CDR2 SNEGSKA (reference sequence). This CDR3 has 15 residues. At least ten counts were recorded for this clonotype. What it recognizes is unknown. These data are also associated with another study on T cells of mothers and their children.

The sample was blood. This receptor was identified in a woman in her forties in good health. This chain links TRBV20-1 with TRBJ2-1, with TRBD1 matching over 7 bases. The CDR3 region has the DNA TGCAGTGCTCCTCCGGGACAGTTAACCTACAATGAGCAGTTCTTC. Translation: CSAPPGQLTYNEQFF.